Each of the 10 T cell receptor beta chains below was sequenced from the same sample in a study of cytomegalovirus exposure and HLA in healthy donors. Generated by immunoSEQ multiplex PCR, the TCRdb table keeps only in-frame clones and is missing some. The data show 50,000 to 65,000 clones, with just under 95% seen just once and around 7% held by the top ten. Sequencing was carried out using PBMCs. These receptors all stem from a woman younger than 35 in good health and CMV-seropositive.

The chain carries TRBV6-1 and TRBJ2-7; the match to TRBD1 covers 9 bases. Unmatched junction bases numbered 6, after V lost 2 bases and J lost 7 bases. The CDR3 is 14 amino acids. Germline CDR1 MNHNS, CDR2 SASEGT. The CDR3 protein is CASSEWDRVGEQYF. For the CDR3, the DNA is TGTGCCAGCAGTGAATGGGACAGGGTTGGGGAGCAGTACTTC.

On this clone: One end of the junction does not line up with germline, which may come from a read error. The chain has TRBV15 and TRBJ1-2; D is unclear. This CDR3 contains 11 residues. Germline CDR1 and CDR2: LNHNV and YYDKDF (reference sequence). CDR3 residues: CATSRDNAVAF. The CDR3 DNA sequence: TGTGCCACCAGCAGAGATAACGCGGTCGCCTTC.

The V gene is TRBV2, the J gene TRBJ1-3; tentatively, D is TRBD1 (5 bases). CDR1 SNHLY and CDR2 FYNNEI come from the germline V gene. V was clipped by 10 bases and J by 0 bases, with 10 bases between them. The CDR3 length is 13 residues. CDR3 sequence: CAIGGDSGNTIYF. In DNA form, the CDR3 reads TGTGCCATCGGGGGGGACTCTGGAAACACCATATATTTT.

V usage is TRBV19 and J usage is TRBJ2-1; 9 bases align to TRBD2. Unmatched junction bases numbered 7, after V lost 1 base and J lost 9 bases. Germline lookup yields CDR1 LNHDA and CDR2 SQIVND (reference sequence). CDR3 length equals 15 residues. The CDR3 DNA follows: TGTGCCAGTAGTATAGGCGGGGGGGCCTCGGGTGAGCAGTTCTTC. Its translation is CASSIGGGASGEQFF.

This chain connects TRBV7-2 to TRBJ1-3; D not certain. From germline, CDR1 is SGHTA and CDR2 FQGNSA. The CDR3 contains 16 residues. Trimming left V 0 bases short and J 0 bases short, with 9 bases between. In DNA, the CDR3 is TGTGCCAGCAGCTTAGCTGGGCAGATCTCTGGAAACACCATATATTTT. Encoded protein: CASSLAGQISGNTIYF.

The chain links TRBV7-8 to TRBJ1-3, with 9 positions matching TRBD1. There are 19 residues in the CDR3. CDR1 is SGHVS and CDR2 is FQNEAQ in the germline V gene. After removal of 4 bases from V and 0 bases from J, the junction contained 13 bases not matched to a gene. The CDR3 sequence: CASSSVRGQGISSGNTIYF. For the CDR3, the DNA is TGTGCCAGCAGCTCTGTCCGGGGACAGGGAATTTCCTCTGGAAACACCATATATTTT.

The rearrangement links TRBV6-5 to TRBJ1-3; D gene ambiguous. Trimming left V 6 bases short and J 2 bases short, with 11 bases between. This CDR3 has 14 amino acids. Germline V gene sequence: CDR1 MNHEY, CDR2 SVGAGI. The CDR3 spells CASSLERAGNTIYF. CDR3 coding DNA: TGTGCCAGCAGCCTCGAAAGAGCTGGAAACACCATATATTTT.

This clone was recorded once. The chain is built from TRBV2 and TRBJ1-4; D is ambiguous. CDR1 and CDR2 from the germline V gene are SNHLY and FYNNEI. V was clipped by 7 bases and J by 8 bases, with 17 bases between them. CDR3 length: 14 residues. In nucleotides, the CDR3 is TGTGCCAGCATATTAGTCCCAGCGGACGAAAAACTGTTTTTT. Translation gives CASILVPADEKLFF.

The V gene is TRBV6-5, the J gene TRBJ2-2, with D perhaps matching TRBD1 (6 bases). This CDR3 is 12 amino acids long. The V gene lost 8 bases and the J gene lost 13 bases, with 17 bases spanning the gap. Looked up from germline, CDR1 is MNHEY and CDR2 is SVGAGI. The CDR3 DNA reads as TGTGCCAGCGGACCGGACAGATTCCCGCTGTTTTTT. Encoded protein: CASGPDRFPLFF.

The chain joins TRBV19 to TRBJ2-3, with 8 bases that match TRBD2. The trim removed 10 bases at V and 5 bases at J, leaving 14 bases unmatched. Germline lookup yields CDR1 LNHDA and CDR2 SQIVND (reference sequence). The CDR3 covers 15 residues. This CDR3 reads CATSTGGGRGDTQYF. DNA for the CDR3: TGTGCCACAAGCACGGGGGGGGGCCGAGGAGATACGCAGTATTTT.